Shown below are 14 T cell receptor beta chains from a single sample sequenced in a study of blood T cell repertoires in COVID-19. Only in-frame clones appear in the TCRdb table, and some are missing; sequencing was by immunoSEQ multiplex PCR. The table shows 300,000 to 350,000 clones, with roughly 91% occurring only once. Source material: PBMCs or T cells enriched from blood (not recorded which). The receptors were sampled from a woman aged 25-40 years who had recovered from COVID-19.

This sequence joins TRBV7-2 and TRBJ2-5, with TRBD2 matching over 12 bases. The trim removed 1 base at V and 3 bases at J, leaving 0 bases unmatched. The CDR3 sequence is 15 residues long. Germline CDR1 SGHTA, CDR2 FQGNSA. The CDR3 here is CASSLGLAGEETQYF. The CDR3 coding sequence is TGTGCCAGCAGCTTAGGACTAGCGGGGGAAGAGACCCAGTACTTC.

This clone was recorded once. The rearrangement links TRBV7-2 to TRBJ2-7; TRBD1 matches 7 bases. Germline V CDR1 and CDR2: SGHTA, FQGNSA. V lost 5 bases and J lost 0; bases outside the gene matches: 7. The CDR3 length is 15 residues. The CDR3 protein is CASSRTGQSSYEQYF. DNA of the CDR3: TGTGCCAGCAGCCGCACGGGACAGAGCTCCTACGAGCAGTACTTC.

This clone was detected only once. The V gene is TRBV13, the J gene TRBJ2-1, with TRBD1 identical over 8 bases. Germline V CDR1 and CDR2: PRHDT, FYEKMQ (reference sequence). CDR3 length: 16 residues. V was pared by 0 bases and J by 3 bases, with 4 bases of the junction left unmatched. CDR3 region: CASSLGRTGLYNEQFF. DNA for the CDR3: TGTGCCAGCAGCTTAGGTCGGACAGGGCTCTACAATGAGCAGTTCTTC.

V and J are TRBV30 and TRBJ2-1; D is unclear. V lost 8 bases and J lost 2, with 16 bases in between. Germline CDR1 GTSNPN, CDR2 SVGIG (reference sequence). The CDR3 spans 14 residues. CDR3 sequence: CAHWRRFTYNEQFF. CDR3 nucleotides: TGTGCCCACTGGCGCAGGTTTACCTACAATGAGCAGTTCTTC.

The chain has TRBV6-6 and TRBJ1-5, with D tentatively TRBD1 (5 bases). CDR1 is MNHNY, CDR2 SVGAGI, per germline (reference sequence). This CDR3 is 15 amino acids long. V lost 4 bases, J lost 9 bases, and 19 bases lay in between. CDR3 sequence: CASSWGDRAPMPQHF. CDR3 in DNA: TGTGCCAGCAGTTGGGGGGACCGAGCTCCGATGCCCCAGCATTTT.

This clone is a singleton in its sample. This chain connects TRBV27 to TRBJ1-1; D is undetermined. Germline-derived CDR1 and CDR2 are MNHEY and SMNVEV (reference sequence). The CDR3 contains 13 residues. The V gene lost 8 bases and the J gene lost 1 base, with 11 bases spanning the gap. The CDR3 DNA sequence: TGTGCCAGCCGCGACAACCCGAACACTGAAGCTTTCTTT. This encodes CASRDNPNTEAFF.

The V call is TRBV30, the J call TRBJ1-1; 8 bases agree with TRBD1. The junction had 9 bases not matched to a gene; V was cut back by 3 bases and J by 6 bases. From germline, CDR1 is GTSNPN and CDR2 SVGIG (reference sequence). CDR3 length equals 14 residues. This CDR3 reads CAWRPTGEDSEAFF. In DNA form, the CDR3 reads TGTGCCTGGAGACCGACAGGGGAAGACTCTGAAGCTTTCTTT.

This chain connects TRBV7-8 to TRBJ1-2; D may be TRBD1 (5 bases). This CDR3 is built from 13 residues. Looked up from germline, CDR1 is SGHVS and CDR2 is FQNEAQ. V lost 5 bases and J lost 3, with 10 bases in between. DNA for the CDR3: TGTGCCAGCAGCCCGCAAGGGGACTATGGCTACACCTTC. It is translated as CASSPQGDYGYTF.

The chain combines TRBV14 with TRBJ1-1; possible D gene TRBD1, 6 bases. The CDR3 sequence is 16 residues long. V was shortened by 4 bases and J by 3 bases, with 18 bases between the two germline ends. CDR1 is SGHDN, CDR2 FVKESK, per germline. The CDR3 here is CASSRTDWGHHTEAFF. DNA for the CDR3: TGTGCCAGCAGCCGCACAGATTGGGGACACCACACTGAAGCTTTCTTT.

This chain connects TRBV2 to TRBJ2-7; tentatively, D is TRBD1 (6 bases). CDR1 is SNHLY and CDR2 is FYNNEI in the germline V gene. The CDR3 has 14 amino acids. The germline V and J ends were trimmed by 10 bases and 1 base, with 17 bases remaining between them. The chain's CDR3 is CATGLGALSYEQYF. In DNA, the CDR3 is TGTGCCACCGGTTTGGGGGCCTTATCCTACGAGCAGTACTTC.

The DNA of the CDR3 is TGTGCCAGCAGTGAGATATTCGCCGGGACAGGGGACTATGGCTACACCTTC. It yields the protein CASSEIFAGTGDYGYTF. The rearrangement uses TRBV25-1 and TRBJ1-2; 10 bases agree with TRBD1. The CDR3 contains 17 residues. V lost 3 bases to trimming and J lost 3 bases; unmatched junction nucleotides: 10. The germline CDR1 and CDR2 sequences are MGHDK and SYGVNS.

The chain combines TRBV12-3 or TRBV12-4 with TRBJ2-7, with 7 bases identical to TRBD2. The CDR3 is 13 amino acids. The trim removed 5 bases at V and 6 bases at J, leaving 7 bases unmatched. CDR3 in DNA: TGTGCCAGCAGTCTGGGGACTATATCCGAGCAGTACTTC. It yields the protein CASSLGTISEQYF.

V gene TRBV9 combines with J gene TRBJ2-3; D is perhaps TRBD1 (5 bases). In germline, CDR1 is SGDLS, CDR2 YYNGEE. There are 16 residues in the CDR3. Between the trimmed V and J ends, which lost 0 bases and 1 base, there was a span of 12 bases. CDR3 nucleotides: TGTGCCAGCAGCGTAGCGGCGCGACAGCGCACAGATACGCAGTATTTT. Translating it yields CASSVAARQRTDTQYF.

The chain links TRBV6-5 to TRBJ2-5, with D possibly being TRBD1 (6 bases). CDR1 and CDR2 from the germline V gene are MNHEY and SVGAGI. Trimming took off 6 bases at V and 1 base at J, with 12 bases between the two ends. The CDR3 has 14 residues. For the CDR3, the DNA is TGTGCCAGCAGCCGCAGGGGTTTCCAAGAGACCCAGTACTTC. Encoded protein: CASSRRGFQETQYF.